This TCR beta chain originates from a study of radiotherapy plus CTLA-4 blockade in lung cancer. V shed 6 bases and J shed 0 bases, with 11 bases lying between them. The CDR3 covers 14 residues. The germline V gene has CDR1 SNHLY and CDR2 FYNNEI. Only in-frame clones appear in the TCRdb table, and some are missing; sequencing was by immunoSEQ multiplex PCR. The profile shows approximately 37,000 clones, about 77% of them singletons. V gene TRBV2 combines with J gene TRBJ1-2, with D uncertain. The sample here was peripheral blood, taken from a patient treated with radiotherapy plus ipilimumab. This clonotype originated in a human donor with non-small cell lung cancer who had stable disease on radiotherapy plus ipilimumab. The CDR3 bases are TGTGCCAGCAGAGGAGGCTTAACTAACTATGGCTACACCTTC. It encodes CASRGGLTNYGYTF.